A selection of T cell receptor beta chains follows, all from one sample in a study of shared clonotypes between healthy human individuals. Assay: immunoSEQ multiplex PCR; the TCRdb copy retains only in-frame clones and omits some. The sample has some 1,900,000 clones; about 95% are singletons. The sample consisted of naive CD8+ T cells sorted from blood. These receptor sequences come from a man aged 18 to 35 in good health. Each CDR3 is given with its conserved first and last residue. Fields, in order: CDR3 length, J gene, clone size, V gene, CDR3 protein. Size values are once, few and many counts, or a class for expanded clones, and some rows have none.

13,TRBJ2-7,NA,TRBV6-1,CASSPTGPGEQYF
18,TRBJ2-7,NA,TRBV27,CASSFIVPFGTSGYEQYF
15,TRBJ2-7,NA,TRBV4-1,CASSGPGTVSYEQYF
14,TRBJ2-1,NA,TRBV4-3,CASSLSWDNNEQFF
13,TRBJ2-7,NA,TRBV10-3,CAISATDEWEQYF
19,TRBJ2-2,once,TRBV7-9,CASSLGSADQFANTGELFF
16,TRBJ2-7,NA,TRBV27,CASTAIGPKGLYEQYF
15,TRBJ1-2,NA,TRBV7-9,CASSLVRSGPMGYTF
15,TRBJ2-7,NA,TRBV13,CASGAAGTSRPEQYF
17,TRBJ2-5,NA,TRBV27,CASSLSMASGDQETQYF
14,TRBJ2-7,NA,TRBV28,CASSSGTGVYEQYF
14,TRBJ2-7,NA,TRBV6-5,CASSYGTASYEQYF
15,TRBJ2-7,NA,TRBV27,CASSSTGTGDPSEYF
17,TRBJ2-3,NA,TRBV10-3,CAISGLAEGLGTDTQYF
16,TRBJ2-2,few,TRBV4-3,CASSQDLAANTGELFF